This TCR beta chain was profiled in a study of monozygotic twins with inflammatory bowel disease. Notes on the study in general: Compared with healthy twins, IBD patients shared fewer clonotypes with others, especially with disease activity.

Two nested PCRs, of roughly 15 and 9 cycles, processed TCRalpha and TCRbeta cDNA. TCRdb re-called the 5' RACE reads; one entry per CDR3 protein, DNA not given. The specimen's table records about 440,000 distinct CDR3 sequences. As for this clonotype: As yet, its antigen is unknown.

Germline V CDR1 and CDR2: SGHVS, FQNEAQ. The CDR3 covers 13 residues. The J gene is TRBJ2-1, the V gene TRBV7-8. The source of this sequence is a human donor with ulcerative colitis or Crohn's disease, or a healthy co-twin of an affected twin (not recorded which). Sample: blood. The CDR3 loop reads CASSSEMAPSQFF.